This TCR beta chain was captured in a study of T cells in Graves' hyperthyroidism and ophthalmopathy. Study-wide results and limits: Also found in blood were most expanded thyroid clonotypes above 0.001. Ophthalmopathy was distinguished from stable hyperthyroidism by 13 V-J signatures.

Authors of the study amplified TCR beta CDR3 regions from RNA transcripts. TCR CDR3 underwent first-round RT-PCR with the HTBI primer set. MiXCR, applied by TCRdb to the multiplex PCR reads, yields one record per CDR3 protein. The repertoire has around 520,000 distinct CDR3 sequences, 13% to 15% of them found once; the top ten carry about 17%. Participants, patients aged 18 to 65, had newly diagnosed hyperthyroidism with a duration under 2 months. Uncontrolled infection, other autoimmune disease, pregnancy or lactation excluded patients. This clonotype has ten or more counts. The antigen is unknown. Germline V gene lookup returns CDR1 KGHSH and CDR2 LQKENI. V lost 3 bases and J lost 7, with 10 bases in between. This CDR3 has 14 amino acids.

The source is a woman younger than 35 with Graves' hyperthyroidism. The chain joins TRBV18 to TRBJ1-6; no clear D gene. Sequenced: blood. CDR3 loop: CASSPTAGNSPLHF. The CDR3 bases are TGTGCCAGCTCACCGACCGCTGGGAATTCACCCCTCCACTTT.